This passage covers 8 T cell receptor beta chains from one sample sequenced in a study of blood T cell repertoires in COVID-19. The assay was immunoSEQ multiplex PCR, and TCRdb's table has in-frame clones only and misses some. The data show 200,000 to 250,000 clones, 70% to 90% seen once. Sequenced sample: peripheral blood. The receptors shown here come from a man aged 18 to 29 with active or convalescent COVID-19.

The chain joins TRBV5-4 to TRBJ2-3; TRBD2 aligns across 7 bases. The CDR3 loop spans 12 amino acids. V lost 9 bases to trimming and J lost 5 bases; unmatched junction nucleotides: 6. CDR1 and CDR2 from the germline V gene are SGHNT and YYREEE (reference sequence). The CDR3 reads CATGEGLDTQYF. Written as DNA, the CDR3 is TGTGCCACCGGGGAGGGGTTAGATACGCAGTATTTT.

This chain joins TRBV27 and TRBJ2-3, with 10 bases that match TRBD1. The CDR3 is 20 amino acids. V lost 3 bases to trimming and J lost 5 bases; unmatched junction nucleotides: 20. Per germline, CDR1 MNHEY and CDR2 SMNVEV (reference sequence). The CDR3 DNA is TGTGCCAGCAGTTTCTCGTCGACACTCGCGGGACAGGGGATATTAGATACGCAGTATTTT. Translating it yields CASSFSSTLAGQGILDTQYF.

The CDR3 DNA sequence: TGTGCCAGCAGCTTAACCGGGAATGAGCAGTTCTTC. Residues: CASSLTGNEQFF. The genes are TRBV7-2 and TRBJ2-1; D call uncertain. V shed 2 bases and J shed 7 bases, with 6 bases lying between them. The CDR3 spans 12 residues. From germline, CDR1 is SGHTA and CDR2 FQGNSA.

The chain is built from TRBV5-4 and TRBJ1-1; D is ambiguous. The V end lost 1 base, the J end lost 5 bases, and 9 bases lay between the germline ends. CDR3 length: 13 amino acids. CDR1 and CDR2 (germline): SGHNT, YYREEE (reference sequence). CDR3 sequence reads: CASSLYTGTEAFF. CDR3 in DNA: TGTGCCAGCAGCTTGTATACGGGAACTGAAGCTTTCTTT.

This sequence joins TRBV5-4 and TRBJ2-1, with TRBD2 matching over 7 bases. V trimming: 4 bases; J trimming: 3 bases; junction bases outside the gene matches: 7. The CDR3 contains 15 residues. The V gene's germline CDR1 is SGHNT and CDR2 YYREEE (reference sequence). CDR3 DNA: TGTGCCAGCAGCCAGCCCGGGACTAACTACAATGAGCAGTTCTTC. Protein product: CASSQPGTNYNEQFF.

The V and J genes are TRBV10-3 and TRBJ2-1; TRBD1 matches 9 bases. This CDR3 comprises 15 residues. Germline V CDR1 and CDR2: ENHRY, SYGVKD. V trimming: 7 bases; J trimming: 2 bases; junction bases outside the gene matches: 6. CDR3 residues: CAIKPGQGPYNEQFF. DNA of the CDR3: TGTGCCATCAAACCGGGACAGGGCCCCTACAATGAGCAGTTCTTC.

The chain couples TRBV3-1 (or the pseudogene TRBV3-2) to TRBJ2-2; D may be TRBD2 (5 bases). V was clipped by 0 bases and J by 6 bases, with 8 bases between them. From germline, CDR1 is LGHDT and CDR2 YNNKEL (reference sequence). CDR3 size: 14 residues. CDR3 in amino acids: CASSQDGVAGELFF. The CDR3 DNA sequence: TGTGCCAGCAGCCAAGACGGGGTTGCCGGGGAGCTGTTTTTT.

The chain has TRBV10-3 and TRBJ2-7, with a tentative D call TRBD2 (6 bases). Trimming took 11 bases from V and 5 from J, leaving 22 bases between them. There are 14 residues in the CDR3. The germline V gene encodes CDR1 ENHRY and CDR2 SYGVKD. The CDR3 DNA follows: TGTGCCTCCTCCTGGACGGAGGGAACCGACGAGCAGTACTTC. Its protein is CASSWTEGTDEQYF.